This TCR beta chain stems from a study of CD8+ T cells in alopecia areata. Study background: Treated patients were dosed with oral tofacitinib, taking 5 to 10 mg twice daily.

Extracted from the samples, RNA was reverse transcribed into cDNA to serve as the sequencing template. Profiling relied on immunoSEQ multiplex PCR, and the TCRdb table lists in-frame clones only, not all of them. The table shows 100,000 to 150,000 clones, with 58% occurring only once. The V gene lost 2 bases and the J gene lost 2 bases, with 6 bases spanning the gap. CDR1 and CDR2 (germline): KGHSH, LQKENI. The CDR3 runs 13 residues. This clone was counted once. Its antigen is currently unknown. Peripheral blood, together with lesional scalp punch biopsies, was collected from alopecia areata patients. Study results and limitations: Although TCR sharing was seen in mice, sharing across patients was less clear, possibly for HLA-related reasons.

The specimen was CD4+ T cells sorted from blood, collected at week 0. This receptor was identified in a human donor with alopecia areata. The chain couples TRBV18 to TRBJ2-5; D is uncertain. The CDR3 reads CASSPFRQETQYF. The CDR3 DNA sequence: TGTGCCAGCTCACCATTCCGGCAAGAGACCCAGTACTTC.